These 32 T cell receptor beta chains came from one sample sequenced in a study of T cell responses to AZD1222 COVID-19 vaccine. The table came from immunoSEQ multiplex PCR; TCRdb's copy has only in-frame clones and leaves some out. In the table there are about 110,000 clones, roughly 92% of which are singletons. Sequencing used peripheral blood, obtained on day 0 of AZD1222 vaccination. These receptors were obtained from an adult in good health.

The chain is built from TRBV11-3 and TRBJ1-1, with D perhaps TRBD1 (5 bases). Germline values: CDR1 SGHNT, CDR2 YENEEA. V was shortened by 5 bases and J by 2 bases, with 9 bases between the two germline ends. CDR3 size: 13 residues. The CDR3 here is CASSPRGNTEAFF. The CDR3 DNA sequence: TGTGCCAGCAGCCCTAGGGGAAACACTGAAGCTTTCTTT.

The V call is TRBV7-6, the J call TRBJ2-2; D is perhaps TRBD1 or TRBD2 (5 bases each). V was trimmed by 6 bases and J by 2 bases, leaving 10 bases between them. This CDR3 comprises 14 residues. Germline V gene lookup returns CDR1 SGHVS and CDR2 FNYEAQ. The CDR3 nucleotides are TGTGCCAGCAGAACCGGGGCCAACACCGGGGAGCTGTTTTTT. This encodes CASRTGANTGELFF.

This chain joins TRBV30 and TRBJ1-4; D ambiguous. V lost 3 bases, J lost 5 bases, and 16 bases lay in between. The CDR3 consists of 15 residues. CDR1 is GTSNPN and CDR2 is SVGIG in the germline V gene (reference sequence). CDR3 amino acids: CAWSPGEGSNEKLFF. The CDR3 nucleotides are TGTGCCTGGAGCCCTGGGGAGGGATCGAATGAAAAACTGTTTTTT. The whole variable domain, filled in from reference TRBV30 and TRBJ1-4, reads SQTIHQWPATLVQPVGSPLSLECTVEGTSNPNLYWYRQAAGRGLQLLFYSVGIGQISSEVPQNLSASRPQDRQFILSSKKLLLSDSGFYLCAWSPGEGSNEKLFFGSGTQLSVL.

The chain recombines TRBV5-6 with TRBJ1-1; 7 bases align to TRBD1. CDR1 SGHDT and CDR2 YYEEEE come from the germline V gene. CDR3 length: 16 amino acids. The V and J ends lost 0 bases and 3 bases, in that order; junction bases with no gene match: 8. The CDR3 nucleotides are TGTGCCAGCAGCTTGGACAGGGGTAATTTAGACACTGAAGCTTTCTTT. As protein: CASSLDRGNLDTEAFF.

V is TRBV27 and J is TRBJ2-2, with unresolved D. The CDR3 runs 14 residues. Trimming cost V 3 bases and J 1 base, with 6 bases left between them. Looked up from germline, CDR1 is MNHEY and CDR2 is SMNVEV (reference sequence). CDR3 sequence (DNA): TGTGCCAGCAGTTTGGGTCTGAACACCGGGGAGCTGTTTTTT. Translation gives CASSLGLNTGELFF.

This clone was detected once. This chain joins TRBV6-5 and TRBJ1-3; D is perhaps TRBD1 (5 bases). V was clipped by 6 bases and J by 4 bases, with 16 bases between them. The germline V gene has CDR1 MNHEY and CDR2 SVGAGI. The CDR3 has 15 amino acids. The CDR3 region is CASRIGGGSGNTIYF. CDR3 coding DNA: TGTGCCAGCAGAATCGGGGGGGGTTCGGGAAACACCATATATTTT.

The chain uses TRBV24-1 and TRBJ1-2; D uncertain. The germline CDR1 and CDR2 sequences are KGHDR and SFDVKD. Trimming pared 4 bases from V and 4 bases from J, leaving 12 bases between. The length of the CDR3 is 14 residues. Written as DNA, the CDR3 is TGTGCCACCAGTGACCCCGGGAGGCCCTATGGCTACACCTTC. Protein product: CATSDPGRPYGYTF.

The rearrangement links TRBV6-5 to TRBJ2-1; D perhaps matches TRBD2 (6 bases). Germline assignment: CDR1 MNHEY and CDR2 SVGAGI. The CDR3 has 15 residues. Trimming removed 6 bases at V and 6 bases at J, with 18 bases between. This CDR3 is CASRAGTDGTNEQFF. CDR3 sequence (DNA): TGTGCCAGCAGGGCAGGGACTGATGGAACCAATGAGCAGTTCTTC.

This chain links TRBV12-3 or TRBV12-4 with TRBJ2-7; D gene ambiguous. The V gene lost 6 bases and the J gene lost 6 bases, with 12 bases spanning the gap. The CDR3 spans 12 residues. CDR3 DNA sequence: TGTGCCAGCAGCTTCCTCGTTTTCGAGCAGTACTTC. Amino acids: CASSFLVFEQYF.

This clone showed up just once. This chain connects TRBV7-9 to TRBJ2-2; TRBD2 aligns across 7 bases. Germline trimming cut 2 bases from V and 4 bases from J; bases unmatched to any gene: 4. CDR1 SEHNR and CDR2 FQNEAQ come from the germline V gene (reference sequence). CDR3 length: 15 residues. The CDR3 coding sequence is TGTGCCAGCAGCTTATCGGGGGGTGTCACCGGGGAGCTGTTTTTT. It codes for CASSLSGGVTGELFF. The full variable domain, completed using reference TRBV7-9 and TRBJ2-2, is DTGVSQNPRHKITKRGQNVTFRCDPISEHNRLYWYRQTLGQGPEFLTYFQNEAQLEKSRLLSDRFSAERPKGSFSTLEIQRTEQGDSAMYLCASSLSGGVTGELFFGEGSRLTVL.

The chain links TRBV5-1 to TRBJ1-2; no clear D. V was pared by 4 bases and J by 4 bases, with 8 bases between. This CDR3 contains 12 residues. Germline-derived CDR1 and CDR2 are SGHRS and YFSETQ. CDR3 region: CASSETVYGYTF. CDR3 coding DNA: TGCGCCAGCAGCGAGACGGTCTATGGCTACACCTTC.

The chain recombines TRBV28 with TRBJ1-4; perhaps TRBD1 as D (5 bases). CDR3 length: 18 residues. In germline, CDR1 is MDHEN, CDR2 SYDVKM. With 3 bases removed from V and 0 bases from J, the gap between germline ends came to 17 bases. The chain's CDR3 is CASSLGTASGTTNEKLFF. The CDR3, as DNA: TGTGCCAGCAGTTTGGGGACCGCCTCAGGGACAACTAATGAAAAACTGTTTTTT.

The chain joins TRBV3-1 (or the pseudogene TRBV3-2) to TRBJ1-5; D perhaps matches TRBD1 (5 bases). CDR1 and CDR2 (germline): LGHDT, YNNKEL (reference sequence). The V end lost 3 bases, the J end lost 5 bases, and 8 bases lay between the germline ends. The CDR3 consists of 13 residues. In DNA, the CDR3 is TGTGCCAGCAGCCACGACAGCGATCAGCCCCAGCATTTT. Residues: CASSHDSDQPQHF.

V usage is TRBV10-2 and J usage is TRBJ1-1; 9 nucleotides align to TRBD1. This CDR3 contains 13 residues. CDR1 WSHSY and CDR2 SAAADI come from the germline V gene. After removal of 7 bases from V and 3 bases from J, the junction contained 3 bases not matched to a gene. CDR3 nucleotides: TGCGCCAGCACCTGGACAGGGGACACTGAAGCTTTCTTT. This translates into CASTWTGDTEAFF.

This clone has only a few counts. The chain carries TRBV11-2 and TRBJ2-5, with 7 bases fitting TRBD1. J gave up 1 base and V 5 bases, and 7 bases lay outside the gene matches. In germline, CDR1 is SGHAT, CDR2 FQNNGV. The CDR3 contains 15 residues. The CDR3: CASSRQGWVQETQYF. In DNA form, the CDR3 reads TGTGCCAGCAGCCGACAGGGATGGGTCCAAGAGACCCAGTACTTC.

The chain carries TRBV29-1 and TRBJ1-1; 12 bases are a match to TRBD1. CDR3 size: 15 residues. CDR1 and CDR2 (germline): SQVTM, ANQGSEA. With V trimmed by 3 bases and J by 4 bases, 6 bases remained unmatched. CDR3 sequence (DNA): TGCAGCGTTGAGGGGGACAGGGGGCAGGTCACTGAAGCTTTCTTT. This codes for CSVEGDRGQVTEAFF.

CDR3 sequence reads: CASSFSGEPYGYTF. The CDR3, as DNA: TGTGCCAGCAGTTTCTCAGGGGAACCCTATGGCTACACCTTC. This chain uses TRBV28 with TRBJ1-2; D is perhaps TRBD1 (6 bases). The CDR3 runs to 14 residues. V was shortened by 3 bases and J by 4 bases, with 12 bases between the two germline ends. Looked up from germline, CDR1 is MDHEN and CDR2 is SYDVKM.

This chain uses TRBV7-8 with TRBJ1-5, with TRBD1 identical over 7 bases. CDR3 length equals 16 residues. CDR1 is SGHVS and CDR2 is FQNEAQ in the germline V gene. V dropped 1 base and J dropped 3; count of bases not matched to a gene: 6. The CDR3 DNA is TGTGCCAGCAGCTTAGAAATACAGGGGTCCAATCAGCCCCAGCATTTT. Residues: CASSLEIQGSNQPQHF.

The chain couples TRBV5-1 to TRBJ1-2; D unresolved. There are 14 residues in the CDR3. CDR1 and CDR2 (germline): SGHRS, YFSETQ. V was trimmed by 1 base and J by 8 bases, leaving 15 bases between them. This CDR3 is CASSLTDPSRGYTF. The CDR3, as DNA: TGCGCCAGCAGCTTGACGGATCCCTCCCGCGGCTACACCTTC.

The chain couples TRBV5-6 to TRBJ1-1, with TRBD1 identical over 9 bases. Germline CDR1 SGHDT, CDR2 YYEEEE. V shed 4 bases and J 7 bases; nucleotides not matched to a gene: 8. The CDR3 consists of 14 residues. CDR3 residues: CASSVGQGGIEAFF. CDR3 DNA: TGTGCCAGCAGCGTGGGACAGGGCGGGATTGAAGCTTTCTTT.

The V gene is TRBV4-2, the J gene TRBJ2-2; 14 bases align to TRBD2. Trimming cost V 4 bases and J 3 bases; bases outside gene matches: 10. The CDR3 consists of 19 residues. From germline, CDR1 is LGHNA and CDR2 YNFKEQ. The CDR3 DNA reads TGTGCCAGCAGCCCCGACTTGGGACTAGCGGGGGCCGACACCGGGGAGCTGTTTTTT. Amino acid sequence: CASSPDLGLAGADTGELFF.

CDR3 in DNA: TGTGCCAGCAGCCAGGGGTTCTTAGCCAAAAACATTCAGTACTTC. Translation gives CASSQGFLAKNIQYF. The chain has TRBV6-5 and TRBJ2-4; the D gene is possibly TRBD1 (6 bases). V gave up 6 bases and J gave up 0 bases, with 12 bases separating them. This CDR3 contains 15 residues. Germline V gene data show CDR1 as MNHEY and CDR2 as SVGAGI.

This chain uses TRBV27 with TRBJ1-6; no definite D call. Trimming shortened V by 2 bases and J by 5 bases, and 7 bases separated the two germline ends. CDR3 length: 14 amino acids. From germline, CDR1 is MNHEY and CDR2 SMNVEV (reference sequence). The CDR3, as DNA: TGTGCCAGCAGTTTAGCCGGGAATAATTCACCCCTCCACTTT. This sequence encodes CASSLAGNNSPLHF.

The V call is TRBV18, the J call TRBJ1-2; D is unresolved. The CDR3 is made up of 14 amino acids. CDR1 and CDR2 from the germline V gene are KGHSH and LQKENI. Deletions cut 2 bases from V and 0 bases from J, with 7 bases between. The CDR3 coding sequence is TGTGCCAGCTCACCAGGCATTTCTAACTATGGCTACACCTTC. Amino acids: CASSPGISNYGYTF.

V is TRBV3-1 (or the pseudogene TRBV3-2) and J is TRBJ2-3; D is undetermined. With 0 bases removed from V and 2 bases from J, the gap between germline ends came to 12 bases. Germline-derived CDR1 and CDR2 are LGHDT and YNNKEL (reference sequence). The CDR3 loop spans 16 amino acids. The CDR3 DNA is TGTGCCAGCAGCCAAGAATCCGGCAGGTCCACAGATACGCAGTATTTT. It yields the protein CASSQESGRSTDTQYF.

The chain joins TRBV10-1 to TRBJ1-1; weak D call: TRBD1 (6 bases). CDR3 length: 13 amino acids. Trimming removed 6 bases from V and 6 bases from J, with 14 bases in between. CDR1 and CDR2 (germline): WNHNN, SYGVQD (reference sequence). The CDR3 region is CASSLDGGAEAFF. The CDR3, as DNA: TGCGCCAGCAGCCTTGACGGGGGCGCTGAAGCTTTCTTT.

The rearrangement links TRBV3-1 (or the pseudogene TRBV3-2) to TRBJ2-3; 8 bases line up with TRBD2. V trimming: 0 bases; J trimming: 7 bases; junction bases outside the gene matches: 6. CDR1 is LGHDT and CDR2 is YNNKEL in the germline V gene (reference sequence). The CDR3 is made up of 15 amino acids. CDR3 nucleotides: TGTGCCAGCAGCCAAGAAAAAACGGGGGGGAATACGCAGTATTTT. It codes for CASSQEKTGGNTQYF.

The J gene is TRBJ2-5, the V gene TRBV7-8, with 8 bases that match TRBD1. Per germline, CDR1 SGHVS and CDR2 FQNEAQ. This CDR3 contains 15 residues. Unmatched junction bases numbered 6, after V lost 5 bases and J lost 1 base. DNA of the CDR3: TGTGCCAGCAGCGCATGGGGGACAGGCCAAGAGACCCAGTACTTC. Translation: CASSAWGTGQETQYF.

V is TRBV29-1 and J is TRBJ1-1, with D maybe TRBD1 (5 bases). Germline values: CDR1 SQVTM, CDR2 ANQGSEA. This CDR3 has 12 amino acids. The V end was cut by 5 bases, the J end by 4 bases, with 11 bases between. The CDR3 region is CSVIRVGTEAFF. CDR3 coding DNA: TGCAGCGTTATCAGGGTAGGCACTGAAGCTTTCTTT. Full variable domain (remainder filled in from reference TRBV29-1 and TRBJ1-1): SAVISQKPSRDICQRGTSLTIQCQVDSQVTMMFWYRQQPGQSLTLIATANQGSEATYESGFVIDKFPISRPNLTFSTLTVSNMSPEDSSIYLCSVIRVGTEAFFGQGTRLTVV.

V and J are TRBV2 and TRBJ2-4; D perhaps matches TRBD1 (6 bases). Germline lookup yields CDR1 SNHLY and CDR2 FYNNEI. The CDR3 covers 13 residues. Trimming shortened V by 7 bases and J by 4 bases, and 11 bases separated the two germline ends. CDR3: CASTPQGKNIQYF. The CDR3 nucleotides read TGTGCCAGCACCCCGCAGGGGAAAAACATTCAGTACTTC. Full variable domain (outside the CDR3, taken from reference TRBV2 and TRBJ2-4): EPEVTQTPSHQVTQMGQEVILRCVPISNHLYFYWYRQILGQKVEFLVSFYNNEISEKSEIFDDQFSVERPDGSNFTLKIRSTKLEDSAMYFCASTPQGKNIQYFGAGTRLSVL.

J is TRBJ2-5 and V is TRBV4-1; D might be TRBD2 (5 bases). The V end lost 8 bases, the J end lost 2 bases, and 12 bases lay between the germline ends. CDR3 length: 13 amino acids. The germline gives CDR1 MGHRA, CDR2 YSYEKL. CDR3 nucleotides: TGCGCCAGCGGGAGAGCAGAGCAAGAGACCCAGTACTTC. Translating it yields CASGRAEQETQYF.

This chain connects TRBV6-5 to TRBJ1-1; D possibly corresponds to TRBD1 (5 bases). Germline-derived CDR1 and CDR2 are MNHEY and SVGAGI. This CDR3 is built from 13 residues. V was shortened by 6 bases and J by 3 bases, with 11 bases between the two germline ends. The CDR3 here is CASRLGEDTEAFF. CDR3 in DNA: TGTGCCAGCAGGTTGGGGGAGGACACTGAAGCTTTCTTT.